Shown below are 28 T cell receptor beta chains from a single sample sequenced in a study of T-cell reconstitution after alpha-beta-depleted transplantation in children (dated by TCRdb to about 2016). Libraries were constructed by PCR. Sequencing instrument: Illumina HiSeq 2500. TCR libraries were prepared with molecular barcoding, using unique molecular identifiers to normalize TCRbeta repertoire quantification. The public reads were quality trimmed at Q25 with fastp and then assembled into clones with MiXCR by TCRdb, keeping productive beta chains. Under each unique CDR3 protein, matching rows form one entry showing the most common genes and DNA. Recorded for this sample are over 150,000 distinct CDR3 sequences; 5.5% to 7% of them occurred a single time. 5.5% of the sample is held by the ten biggest clonotypes. The treatment or condition label corresponds to: allogeneic hematopoietic cell transplantation with graft depleted of TCRalphabeta T cells and CD19 B cells.

The material was PBMCs, obtained before TCRalphabeta/CD19-depleted stem cell transplant. These TCRs come from a boy younger than 10 with acute lymphoblastic leukemia, due to receive a stem cell transplant.

This clonotype was counted ten times or more. This chain connects TRBV11-2 to TRBJ2-7; D is undetermined. The CDR3 totals 16 residues. Germline CDR1 is SGHAT and CDR2 is FQNNGV. V was shortened by 6 bases and J by 3 bases, with 21 bases between the two germline ends. CDR3 in DNA: TGTGCCAGCAGTGCAGTGGGCCAAAAGGGCCTCTACGAGCAGTACTTC. Protein sequence: CASSAVGQKGLYEQYF.

This clonotype was recorded many times. CDR3 nucleotides: TGTGCCAGCAGTTTGAATCCAAACTACGAGCAGTACTTC. This sequence encodes CASSLNPNYEQYF. The V call is TRBV12-3 or TRBV12-4, the J call TRBJ2-7; D uncertain. V lost 3 bases, J lost 3 bases, and 9 bases lay in between. This CDR3 is built from 13 residues.

In its sample, this clonotype was seen many times. This sequence joins TRBV7-9 and TRBJ2-1; D may be TRBD1 (6 bases). The CDR3 sequence is 12 residues long. Trimming took 1 base from V and 13 from J, leaving 11 bases between them. From germline, CDR1 is SEHNR and CDR2 FQNEAQ (reference sequence). CDR3 in DNA: TGTGCCAGCAGCTTAGAACAGGGAGTACAGTTCTTC. Amino acid sequence: CASSLEQGVQFF.

This clonotype came up many times. The chain carries TRBV6-1 and TRBJ2-7; no definite D call. The CDR3 is 15 amino acids. The V and J ends lost 1 base and 0 bases respectively, with 10 bases between them. Germline CDR1 reads MNHNS; CDR2 reads SASEGT. The DNA for the CDR3 is TGTGCCAGCAGTGAAGAGGCAGGCAGCTCCTACGAGCAGTACTTC. It translates to CASSEEAGSSYEQYF.

This clonotype was seen repeatedly, ten times or more. The chain couples TRBV5-1 to TRBJ2-7, with 7 nucleotides matching TRBD1. Trimming at V came to 0 bases and at J to 6 bases, leaving 6 bases not matched to a gene. Germline CDR1 and CDR2: SGHRS and YFSETQ. The CDR3 sequence is 14 residues long. The CDR3 protein is CASSLARDRFEQYF. The CDR3 DNA reads TGCGCCAGCAGCTTGGCCCGGGACAGATTCGAGCAGTACTTC.

This clonotype was counted only a few times. The chain carries TRBV3-1 and TRBJ2-1, with a tentative D call TRBD2 (6 bases). Germline CDR1 and CDR2: LGHDT and YNNKEL (reference sequence). Between the trimmed V and J ends, which lost 1 base and 7 bases, there was a span of 17 bases. The CDR3 consists of 16 residues. The CDR3 sequence is CASSQGPGTGGNEQFF. The CDR3 coding sequence is TGTGCCAGCAGCCAAGGGCCTGGGACTGGGGGGAATGAGCAGTTCTTC.

In its sample, this clonotype was seen many times. The genes are TRBV5-1 and TRBJ2-2, with D tentatively TRBD2 (5 bases). The CDR3 spans 17 residues. Trimming stripped 4 bases from V and 0 bases from J, with 16 bases between. The germline CDR1 and CDR2 sequences are SGHRS and YFSETQ. This CDR3 reads CASSVLPGTANTGELFF. The CDR3 DNA reads as TGCGCCAGCAGCGTCCTGCCGGGAACCGCGAACACCGGGGAGCTGTTTTTT.

About this clonotype: Since a much larger clone is just one base distant, this may be a read error. The rearrangement links TRBV29-1 to TRBJ2-7, with 7 positions matching TRBD1. The junction had 1 base not matched to a gene; V was cut back by 1 base and J by 1 base. Germline loops: CDR1 SQVTM, CDR2 ANQGSEA. The CDR3 totals 13 residues. In nucleotides, the CDR3 is TGCAGCGTTGAAGCACAGGGGTCCTACGAGCAGTACTTC. Its translation: CSVEAQGSYEQYF.

This clonotype was observed a handful of times. The V gene is TRBV12-3 or TRBV12-4, the J gene TRBJ1-5; no firm D call. Trimming cost V 3 bases and J 6 bases, with 9 bases left between them. The CDR3 is 13 amino acids. CDR3 coding DNA: TGTGCCAGCAGTTTGGGCTCTCGTCAGCCCCAGCATTTT. Amino acids: CASSLGSRQPQHF.

There are many counts of this clonotype. The genes are TRBV20-1 and TRBJ1-2; D is undetermined. Looked up from germline, CDR1 is DFQATT and CDR2 is SNEGSKA (reference sequence). V gave up 3 bases and J gave up 4 bases, with 12 bases separating them. This CDR3 comprises 13 residues. CDR3 loop: CSASSGIFYGYTF. The DNA of the CDR3 is TGCAGTGCTAGCTCGGGGATATTCTATGGCTACACCTTC.

A few counts support this clonotype. This chain uses TRBV7-8 with TRBJ2-4; weak D call: TRBD2 (6 bases). Trimming stripped 1 base from V and 8 bases from J, with 18 bases between. The germline CDR1 and CDR2 sequences are SGHVS and FQNEAQ. This CDR3 has 16 residues. This CDR3 is CASSLGWGDLGDIQYF. CDR3 sequence (DNA): TGTGCCAGCAGCTTAGGGTGGGGGGACCTGGGAGACATTCAGTACTTC.

Regarding this clonotype: The germline gene is not matched at one end of the junction; a read error may be the cause. V gene TRBV4-2 combines with J gene TRBJ2-2; D possibly corresponds to TRBD2 (8 bases). The CDR3 has 17 residues. In germline, CDR1 is LGHNA, CDR2 YNFKEQ. CDR3 amino acids: CASSQGGSGRNTGELFF. DNA for the CDR3: TGTGCCAGCAGTCAAGGGGGCAGCGGGAGAAACACCGGGGAGCTGTTTTTT.

J is TRBJ1-1 and V is TRBV6-2 or TRBV6-3; D uncertain. The length of the CDR3 is 14 residues. The germline V gene has CDR1 MNHEY and CDR2 SVGEGT. The germline V and J ends were trimmed by 8 bases and 3 bases, with 16 bases remaining between them. CDR3 sequence (DNA): TGTGCCAGCGCCTGGATGGTTTCTGACACTGAAGCTTTCTTT. Protein sequence: CASAWMVSDTEAFF.

This clonotype was counted at least ten times. The rearrangement joins TRBV4-3 to TRBJ2-1; D is unclear. V was trimmed by 3 bases and J by 0 bases, leaving 12 bases between them. The CDR3 sequence is 16 residues long. In germline, CDR1 is LGHNA, CDR2 YSLEER. The CDR3 coding sequence is TGCGCCAGCAGCCATTTAACGGTTAGCTCCTACAATGAGCAGTTCTTC. It codes for CASSHLTVSSYNEQFF.

This clonotype came up once. A read error may be the cause here, since a much bigger clone is one base away. The gene calls are TRBV20-1 and TRBJ2-5; D gene ambiguous. There are 11 residues in the CDR3. In germline, CDR1 is DFQATT, CDR2 SNEGSKA (reference sequence). The chain's CDR3 is CSATRSETEYF. The CDR3 DNA reads as TGCAGTGCTACCCGTTCGGAGACCGAGTACTTC.

V and J are TRBV12-3 or TRBV12-4 and TRBJ2-3; D unclear. CDR3 length equals 16 residues. V was trimmed by 5 bases and J by 4 bases, leaving 19 bases between them. In nucleotides, the CDR3 is TGTGCCAGCAGTACTCGGACCGTCAGTTCTTCAGATACGCAGTATTTT. It yields the protein CASSTRTVSSSDTQYF.

In this sample, this clonotype turned up many times. This chain connects TRBV20-1 to TRBJ2-1; TRBD2 might be the D (6 bases). V was shortened by 4 bases and J by 7 bases, with 17 bases between the two germline ends. Germline V lookup: CDR1 DFQATT, CDR2 SNEGSKA (reference sequence). The CDR3 is 14 amino acids. The CDR3 region is CSAIGRRRDNEQFF. In DNA, the CDR3 is TGCAGTGCTATAGGGAGGCGGAGGGATAATGAGCAGTTCTTC.

This clonotype was counted a few times. The chain recombines TRBV7-9 with TRBJ2-2; D perhaps matches TRBD2 (5 bases). V was clipped by 5 bases and J by 0 bases, with 16 bases between them. The CDR3 runs 17 residues. Germline CDR1 SEHNR, CDR2 FQNEAQ (reference sequence). The CDR3 DNA is TGTGCCAGCAGCCCAGTTGGTGGGAGAGCGAACACCGGGGAGCTGTTTTTT. This translates into CASSPVGGRANTGELFF.

This clonotype was observed at least ten times. This chain uses TRBV20-1 with TRBJ2-7; D is tentatively TRBD1 or TRBD2 (5 bases each). Per germline, CDR1 DFQATT and CDR2 SNEGSKA (reference sequence). V was cut by 2 bases and J by 2 bases, with 10 bases left in between. The CDR3 covers 13 residues. DNA of the CDR3: TGCAGTGCTAGACCTGGGGGTCCCTACGAGCAGTACTTC. Its translation is CSARPGGPYEQYF.

To note about this clonotype: Compared with germline, one end of the junction differs, possibly owing to a read error. V is TRBV3-1 and J is TRBJ2-7; 7 nucleotides match TRBD2. The CDR3 is 17 residues long. CDR1 is LGHDT and CDR2 is YNNKEL in the germline V gene (reference sequence). This chain's CDR3 is CACSQEINGRPFYEQYF. In DNA, the CDR3 is TGTGCCTGCAGCCAAGAAATCAACGGGAGGCCCTTCTACGAGCAGTACTTC.

Of note for this clonotype: The CDR3 ends on some other residue instead of the conserved phenylalanine or tryptophan, so this is likely a read error. This sequence joins TRBV18 and TRBJ1-1; perhaps TRBD1 as D (5 bases). CDR1 and CDR2 (germline): KGHSH, LQKENI. Trimming left V 0 bases short and J 4 bases short, with 15 bases between. The CDR3 is made up of 16 amino acids. For the CDR3, the DNA is TGTGCCAGCTCACCACCTTTAGGACAAGGGAGCACTGAAGCTTTCTAT. This translates into CASSPPLGQGSTEAFY.

This chain joins TRBV27 and TRBJ2-3; D remains ambiguous. This CDR3 is 13 amino acids long. V shed 3 bases and J shed 2 bases, with 6 bases lying between them. CDR1 is MNHEY, CDR2 SMNVEV, per germline (reference sequence). The CDR3, as DNA: TGTGCCAGCAGTTTCCAGTACACAGATACGCAGTATTTT. It codes for CASSFQYTDTQYF.

This clonotype appeared many times. The chain has TRBV5-1 and TRBJ2-2; no definite D call. Germline-derived CDR1 and CDR2 are SGHRS and YFSETQ. The CDR3 is made up of 14 amino acids. V shed 0 bases and J shed 5 bases, with 8 bases lying between them. CDR3 protein: CASSLDRRTGELFF. In DNA, the CDR3 is TGCGCCAGCAGCTTGGACAGACGGACCGGGGAGCTGTTTTTT.

The table lists this clonotype with a few counts. The chain has TRBV6-2 or TRBV6-3 and TRBJ2-1; D is undetermined. Per germline, CDR1 MNHEY and CDR2 SVGEGT. CDR3 length equals 13 residues. Trimming cost V 2 bases and J 4 bases, with 6 bases left between them. The CDR3 is CASSYETYNEQFF. CDR3 coding DNA: TGTGCCAGCAGTTACGAGACTTACAATGAGCAGTTCTTC.

CDR3 in amino acids: CASSLKGQDTSVYF. CDR3 sequence (DNA): TGTGCCAGCAGCTTAAAGGGACAGGATACGAGCGTATACTTC. The chain is built from TRBV7-3 and TRBJ2-7, with 8 bases identical to TRBD1. This CDR3 has 14 residues. Looked up from germline, CDR1 is SGHTA and CDR2 is FQGTGA. The V segment lost 1 base and the J segment 13 bases; nucleotides outside the gene matches: 12.

The table lists this clonotype with many counts. V usage is TRBV5-6 and J usage is TRBJ2-7; D remains unclear. Germline CDR1 is SGHDT and CDR2 is YYEEEE. The CDR3 is 15 residues long. The ends were cut back, 3 bases at V and 2 bases at J, with 15 bases in the middle. This CDR3 is CASSSIRTVTYEQYF. The CDR3 bases are TGTGCCAGCAGCTCAATTCGGACGGTAACCTACGAGCAGTACTTC.

This clonotype was recorded at least ten times. The chain recombines TRBV20-1 with TRBJ2-1; 11 bases line up with TRBD1. Germline-derived CDR1 and CDR2 are DFQATT and SNEGSKA (reference sequence). The V segment lost 4 bases and the J segment 7 bases; nucleotides outside the gene matches: 6. This CDR3 has 14 amino acids. CDR3 residues: CSANGGTGGNEQFF. CDR3 coding DNA: TGCAGTGCTAACGGCGGGACAGGGGGTAATGAGCAGTTCTTC.

This clonotype has a count of ten or more. The rearrangement uses TRBV10-3 and TRBJ2-3, with 7 bases identical to TRBD1. J was trimmed by 2 bases and V by 0 bases; bases with no gene match: 14. Per the germline V gene, CDR1 is ENHRY and CDR2 is SYGVKD. There are 19 residues in the CDR3. The CDR3 sequence: CAISESRYGTAIPTDTQYF. The CDR3 bases are TGTGCCATCAGTGAGTCACGGTATGGGACAGCAATTCCCACAGATACGCAGTATTTT.